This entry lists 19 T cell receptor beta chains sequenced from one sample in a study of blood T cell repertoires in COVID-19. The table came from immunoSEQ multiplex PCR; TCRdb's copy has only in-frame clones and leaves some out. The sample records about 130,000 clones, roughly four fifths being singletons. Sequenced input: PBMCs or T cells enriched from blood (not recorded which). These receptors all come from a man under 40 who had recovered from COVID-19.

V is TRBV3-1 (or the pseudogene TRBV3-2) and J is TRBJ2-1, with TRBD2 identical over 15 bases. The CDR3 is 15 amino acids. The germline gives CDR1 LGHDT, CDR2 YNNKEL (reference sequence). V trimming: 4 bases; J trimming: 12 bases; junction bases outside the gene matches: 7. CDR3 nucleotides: TGTGCCAGCAGCCCGAGGACTAGCGGGGGGGCCGTGCAGTTCTTC. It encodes CASSPRTSGGAVQFF.

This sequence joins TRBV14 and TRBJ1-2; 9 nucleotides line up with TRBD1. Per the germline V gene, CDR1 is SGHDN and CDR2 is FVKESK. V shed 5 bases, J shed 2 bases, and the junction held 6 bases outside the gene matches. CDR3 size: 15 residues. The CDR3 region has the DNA TGTGCCAGCAGCTATGCCGGGACAGGGAACTATGGCTACACCTTC. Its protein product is CASSYAGTGNYGYTF.

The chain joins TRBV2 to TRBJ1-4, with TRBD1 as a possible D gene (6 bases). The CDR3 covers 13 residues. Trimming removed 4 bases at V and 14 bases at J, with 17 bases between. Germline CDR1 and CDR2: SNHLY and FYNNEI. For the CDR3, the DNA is TGTGCCAGCAGTGGCGCTCAGGGGATGAGGCTGTTTTTT. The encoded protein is CASSGAQGMRLFF.

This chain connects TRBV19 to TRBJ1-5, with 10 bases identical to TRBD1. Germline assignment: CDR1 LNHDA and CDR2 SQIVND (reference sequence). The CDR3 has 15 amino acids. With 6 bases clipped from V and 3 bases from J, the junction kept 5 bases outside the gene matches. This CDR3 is CASRGTGVANQPQHF. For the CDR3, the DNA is TGTGCCAGTAGGGGGACAGGGGTCGCCAATCAGCCCCAGCATTTT.

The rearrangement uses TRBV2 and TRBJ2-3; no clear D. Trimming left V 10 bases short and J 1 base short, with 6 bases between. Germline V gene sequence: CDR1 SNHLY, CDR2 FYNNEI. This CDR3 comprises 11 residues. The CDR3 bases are TGTGCCAACTCACGCACAGATACGCAGTATTTT. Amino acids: CANSRTDTQYF.

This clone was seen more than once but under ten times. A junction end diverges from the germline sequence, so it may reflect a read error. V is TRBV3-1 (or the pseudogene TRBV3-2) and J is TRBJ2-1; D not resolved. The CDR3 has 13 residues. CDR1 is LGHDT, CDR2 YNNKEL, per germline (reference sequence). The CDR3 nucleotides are TGTGCCAGCAGCCAATTCTCCCACAATGAGCAGTTCTTC. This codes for CASSQFSHNEQFF.

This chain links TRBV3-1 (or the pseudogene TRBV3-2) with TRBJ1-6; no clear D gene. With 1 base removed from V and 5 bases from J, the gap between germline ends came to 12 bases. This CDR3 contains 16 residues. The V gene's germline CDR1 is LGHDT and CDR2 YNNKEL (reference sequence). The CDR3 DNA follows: TGTGCCAGCAGCCAAGCCCGAGACACCGATAATTCACCCCTCCACTTT. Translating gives CASSQARDTDNSPLHF.

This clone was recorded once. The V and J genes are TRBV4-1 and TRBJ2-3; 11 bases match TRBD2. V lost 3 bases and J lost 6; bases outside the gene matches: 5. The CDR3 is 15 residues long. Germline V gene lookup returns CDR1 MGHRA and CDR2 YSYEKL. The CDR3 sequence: CASSHSGGAVDTQYF. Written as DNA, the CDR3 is TGCGCCAGCAGCCATAGCGGGGGGGCCGTTGATACGCAGTATTTT.

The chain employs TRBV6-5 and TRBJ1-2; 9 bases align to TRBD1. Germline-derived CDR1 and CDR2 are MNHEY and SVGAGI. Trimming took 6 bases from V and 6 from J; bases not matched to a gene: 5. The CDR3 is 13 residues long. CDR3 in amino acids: CASRRQGVDGYTF. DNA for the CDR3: TGTGCCAGCAGAAGACAGGGGGTTGATGGCTACACCTTC.

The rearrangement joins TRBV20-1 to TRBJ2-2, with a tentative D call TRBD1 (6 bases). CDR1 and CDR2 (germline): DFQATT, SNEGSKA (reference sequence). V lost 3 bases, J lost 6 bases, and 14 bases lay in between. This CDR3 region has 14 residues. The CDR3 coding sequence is TGCAGTGCTAGTCAGGGGTGGTCTGCCGGGGAGCTGTTTTTT. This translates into CSASQGWSAGELFF.

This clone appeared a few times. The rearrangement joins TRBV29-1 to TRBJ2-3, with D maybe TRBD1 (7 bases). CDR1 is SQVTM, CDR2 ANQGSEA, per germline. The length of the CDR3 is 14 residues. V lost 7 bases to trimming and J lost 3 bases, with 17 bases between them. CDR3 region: CSAPGPGGTDTQYF. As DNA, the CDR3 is TGCAGCGCTCCGGGCCCAGGGGGGACAGATACGCAGTATTTT.

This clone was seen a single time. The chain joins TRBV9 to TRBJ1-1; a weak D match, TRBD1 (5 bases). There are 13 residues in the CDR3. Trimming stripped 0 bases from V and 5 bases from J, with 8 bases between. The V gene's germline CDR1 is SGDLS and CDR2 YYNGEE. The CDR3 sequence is CASSVAGTTEAFF. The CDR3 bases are TGTGCCAGCAGCGTAGCAGGGACTACTGAAGCTTTCTTT.

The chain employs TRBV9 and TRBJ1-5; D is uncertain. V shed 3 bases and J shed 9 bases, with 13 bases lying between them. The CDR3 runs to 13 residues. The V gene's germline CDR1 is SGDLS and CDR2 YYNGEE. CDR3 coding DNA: TGTGCCAGCAGCGGGGATCCCGCGGGGCCCCAGCATTTT. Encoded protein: CASSGDPAGPQHF.

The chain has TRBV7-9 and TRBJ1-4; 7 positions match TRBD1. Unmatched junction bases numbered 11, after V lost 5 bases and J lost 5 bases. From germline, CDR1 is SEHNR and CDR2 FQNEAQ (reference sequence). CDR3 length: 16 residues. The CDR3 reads CASSQTVGQWNEKLFF. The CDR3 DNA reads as TGTGCCAGCAGCCAGACTGTGGGACAGTGGAATGAAAAACTGTTTTTT.

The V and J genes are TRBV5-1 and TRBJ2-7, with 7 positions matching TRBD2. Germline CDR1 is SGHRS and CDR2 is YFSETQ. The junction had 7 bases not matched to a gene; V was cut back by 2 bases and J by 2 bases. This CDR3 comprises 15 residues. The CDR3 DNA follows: TGCGCCAGCAGCTTATGGGCGGGAGTCGCCTACGAGCAGTACTTC. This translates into CASSLWAGVAYEQYF.

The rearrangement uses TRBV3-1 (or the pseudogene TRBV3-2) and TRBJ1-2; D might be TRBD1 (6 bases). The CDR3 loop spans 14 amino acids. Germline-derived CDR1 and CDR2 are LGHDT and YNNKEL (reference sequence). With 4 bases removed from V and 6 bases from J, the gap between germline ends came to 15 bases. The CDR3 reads CASSPFTGSDGYTF. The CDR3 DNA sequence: TGTGCCAGCAGCCCCTTCACAGGGTCGGATGGCTACACCTTC.

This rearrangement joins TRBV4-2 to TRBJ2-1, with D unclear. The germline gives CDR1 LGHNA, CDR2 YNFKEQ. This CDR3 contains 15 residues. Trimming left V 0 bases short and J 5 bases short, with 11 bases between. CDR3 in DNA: TGTGCCAGCAGCCAAGAGGGTAGCCGGGACAATGAGCAGTTCTTC. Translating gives CASSQEGSRDNEQFF.

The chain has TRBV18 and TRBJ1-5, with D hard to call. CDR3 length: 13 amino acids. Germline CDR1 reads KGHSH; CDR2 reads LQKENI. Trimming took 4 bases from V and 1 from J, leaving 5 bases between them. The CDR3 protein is CASSLGSNQPQHF. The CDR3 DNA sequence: TGTGCCAGCTCACTCGGGAGCAATCAGCCCCAGCATTTT.

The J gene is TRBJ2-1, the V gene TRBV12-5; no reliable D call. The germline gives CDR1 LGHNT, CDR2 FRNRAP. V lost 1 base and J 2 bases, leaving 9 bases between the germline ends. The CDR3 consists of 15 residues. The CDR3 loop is CASGLAPAAYNEQFF. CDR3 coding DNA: TGTGCTAGTGGTTTGGCCCCCGCGGCCTACAATGAGCAGTTCTTC.